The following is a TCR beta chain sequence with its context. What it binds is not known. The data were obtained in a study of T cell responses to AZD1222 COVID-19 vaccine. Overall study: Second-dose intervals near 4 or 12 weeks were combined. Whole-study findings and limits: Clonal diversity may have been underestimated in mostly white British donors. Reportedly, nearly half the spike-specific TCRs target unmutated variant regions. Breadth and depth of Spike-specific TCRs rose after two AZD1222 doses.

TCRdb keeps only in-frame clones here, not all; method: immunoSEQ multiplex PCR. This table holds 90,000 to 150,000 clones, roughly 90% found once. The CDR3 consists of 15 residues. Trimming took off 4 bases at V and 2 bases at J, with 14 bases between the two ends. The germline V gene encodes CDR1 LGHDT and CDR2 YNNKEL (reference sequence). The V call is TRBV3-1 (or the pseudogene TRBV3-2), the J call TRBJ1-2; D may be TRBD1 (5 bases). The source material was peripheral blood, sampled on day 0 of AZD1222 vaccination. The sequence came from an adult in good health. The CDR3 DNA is TGTGCCAGCAGCCCCACCGGGGGGTCCAACTATGGCTACACCTTC. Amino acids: CASSPTGGSNYGYTF.